This is a list of T cell receptor beta chains from one sample in a study of early T cells in non-severe SARS-CoV-2 infection. MiXCR, run by TCRdb on the 5' RACE reads, gives a single entry per CDR3 protein. The data contain roughly 66,000 distinct CDR3 sequences, around 8.7% of them singletons. The sequencing input was whole blood. Receptors originate from an adult who was a healthcare worker with PCR-confirmed SARS-CoV-2 infection or an uninfected control (not recorded which). Each CDR3 is given with its conserved first and last residue. Each record gives: clone size, V gene, J gene, CDR3 length, CDR3 protein. Clone size appears in some rows only: once, few, many, or a class for an expanded clone.

clone size: few
V gene: TRBV5-5
J gene: TRBJ1-1
CDR3 length: 13
CDR3 protein: CASSLDLYTEAFF

clone size: few
V gene: TRBV9
J gene: TRBJ2-1
CDR3 length: 13
CDR3 protein: CASGRRGGNEQFF

clone size: NA
V gene: TRBV6-1
J gene: TRBJ2-7
CDR3 length: 14
CDR3 protein: CASSEEGRSPREYF

clone size: NA
V gene: TRBV2
J gene: TRBJ2-1
CDR3 length: 14
CDR3 protein: CASSGGAAVGEQFF

clone size: few
V gene: TRBV7-9
J gene: TRBJ2-1
CDR3 length: 14
CDR3 protein: CASSFPATYNEQFF

clone size: few
V gene: TRBV6-5
J gene: TRBJ2-1
CDR3 length: 14
CDR3 protein: CASSYPGYRNEQFF

clone size: NA
V gene: TRBV4-3
J gene: TRBJ2-3
CDR3 length: 19
CDR3 protein: CASSQDLGARSGVTDTQYF

clone size: many
V gene: TRBV9
J gene: TRBJ2-1
CDR3 length: 16
CDR3 protein: CASSVSLAGAGNEQFF

clone size: many
V gene: TRBV20-1
J gene: TRBJ2-7
CDR3 length: 13
CDR3 protein: CSARRDSRYEQYF

clone size: few
V gene: TRBV28
J gene: TRBJ2-7
CDR3 length: 12
CDR3 protein: CASSLPTYEQYF

clone size: NA
V gene: TRBV5-1
J gene: TRBJ2-7
CDR3 length: 15
CDR3 protein: CASSPRSEAKGEQYF

clone size: NA
V gene: TRBV12-5
J gene: TRBJ2-2
CDR3 length: 18
CDR3 protein: CASGSPSGTWPSTGELFF

clone size: many
V gene: TRBV20-1
J gene: TRBJ1-4
CDR3 length: 17
CDR3 protein: CSARDLQGEATNEKLFF

clone size: few
V gene: TRBV29-1
J gene: TRBJ2-5
CDR3 length: 13
CDR3 protein: CSVEGQPVQTQYF

clone size: many
V gene: TRBV5-1
J gene: TRBJ2-7
CDR3 length: 12
CDR3 protein: CASRRDAYEQYF

clone size: many
V gene: TRBV21-1
J gene: TRBJ2-2
CDR3 length: 16
CDR3 protein: CASSKRVAGATGELFF

clone size: many
V gene: TRBV11-2
J gene: TRBJ2-3
CDR3 length: 15
CDR3 protein: CASSSQGGRTDTQYF

clone size: NA
V gene: TRBV5-1
J gene: TRBJ2-7
CDR3 length: 14
CDR3 protein: CASSQGQGPVEQYF

clone size: NA
V gene: TRBV9
J gene: TRBJ2-3
CDR3 length: 16
CDR3 protein: CVSSVGSGTTTDTQYF

clone size: few
V gene: TRBV3-1
J gene: TRBJ2-3
CDR3 length: 16
CDR3 protein: CASSQYEGSVTDTQYF